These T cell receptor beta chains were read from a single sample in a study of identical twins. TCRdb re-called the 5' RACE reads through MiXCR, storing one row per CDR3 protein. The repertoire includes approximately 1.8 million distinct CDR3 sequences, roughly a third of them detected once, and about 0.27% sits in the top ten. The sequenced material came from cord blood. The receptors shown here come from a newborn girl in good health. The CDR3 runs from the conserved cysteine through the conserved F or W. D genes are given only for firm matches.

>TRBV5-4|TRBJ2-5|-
CASSSIQSEETQYF
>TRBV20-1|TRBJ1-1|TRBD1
CSPRQGRVNTEAFF
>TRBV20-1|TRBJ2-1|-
CSARDYRVYYSMSYEQFF
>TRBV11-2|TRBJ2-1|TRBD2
CASSLAQRELDYEQFF
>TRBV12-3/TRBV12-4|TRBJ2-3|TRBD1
CASSLGDRGTQYF
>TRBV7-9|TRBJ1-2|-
CASTEGSYGYTF
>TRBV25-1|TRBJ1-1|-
CASSESQGSNPEAFF
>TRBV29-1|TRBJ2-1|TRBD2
CSGLTSASYNEQFF
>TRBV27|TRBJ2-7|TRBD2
CASSFGSGIYEQYF
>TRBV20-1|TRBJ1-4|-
CSAIGEKLFF
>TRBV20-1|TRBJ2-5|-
CSASIAQGGQETQYF
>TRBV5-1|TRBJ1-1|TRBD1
CASSFRWTGGTEAFF
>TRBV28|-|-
CACSWTYEQYF
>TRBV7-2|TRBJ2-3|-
CASSLRAFTDTQYF
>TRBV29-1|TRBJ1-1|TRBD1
CSVYTGDTEAFF
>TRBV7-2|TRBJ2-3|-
CASSPRGIRTDTQYF
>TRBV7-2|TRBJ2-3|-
CASSSINLASHTDTQYF
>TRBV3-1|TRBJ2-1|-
CASSQDWGYYNEQFF
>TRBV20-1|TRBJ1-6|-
CSASVGGSSYNSPLHF
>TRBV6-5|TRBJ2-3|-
CASSYSRGGTDTQYF
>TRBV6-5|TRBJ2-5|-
CASSYSRRSETQYF
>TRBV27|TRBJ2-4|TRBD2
CASSVTSGRANEQYF
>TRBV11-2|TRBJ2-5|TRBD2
CASSNSGRGDNEQYF
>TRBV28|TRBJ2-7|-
CASRLYSSPSSYEQYF
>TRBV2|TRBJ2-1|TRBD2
CASSGSGVYNEQFF
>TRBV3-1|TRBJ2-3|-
CASSQDWGYTDTQYF
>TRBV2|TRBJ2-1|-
CASKGVARYDEQFF
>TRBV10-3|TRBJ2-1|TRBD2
CAIRRDYYNEQFF
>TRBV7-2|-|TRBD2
CASSLSSGRVYEQYF
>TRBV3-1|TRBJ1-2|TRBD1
CASSPWEGAYGYTF
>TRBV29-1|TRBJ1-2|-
CSVRTAANYGYTF
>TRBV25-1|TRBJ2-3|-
CASSARLGADTQYF
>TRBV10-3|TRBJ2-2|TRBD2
CAIRPGLGIGELFF
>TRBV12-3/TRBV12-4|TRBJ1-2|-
CASSLDWGGSYGYTF
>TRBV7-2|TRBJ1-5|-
CASSPDSLSNQPQHF
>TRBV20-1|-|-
CSASRATGSYNEQYF
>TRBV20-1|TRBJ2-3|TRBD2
CSARGVSGSTDTQYF
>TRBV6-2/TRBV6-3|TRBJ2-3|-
CASRKWDSTDTQYF
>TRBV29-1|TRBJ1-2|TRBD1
CSVDARQGLNYGCTF
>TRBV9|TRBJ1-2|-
CASSVGSQDRSYGYTF
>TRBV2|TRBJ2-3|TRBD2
CASKSSGTTDTQYF
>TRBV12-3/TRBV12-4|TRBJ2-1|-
CASSSERGEQFF
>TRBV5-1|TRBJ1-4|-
CASSLDPVGANEKLFF
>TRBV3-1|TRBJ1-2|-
CASSQAGRSYTF